This T cell receptor (beta chain) comes out of a study of breast tumors, draining lymph nodes, adjacent tissues. This clonotype was picked up many times. Its antigen is undetermined. Samples came from axillary lymph nodes draining the breast cancer. TCRdb re-called the multiplex PCR reads with MiXCR, one entry per CDR3 protein. The table shows 200,000 to 250,000 distinct CDR3 sequences, with under 35% occurring only once. Looked up from germline, CDR1 is SGHTA and CDR2 is FQGNSA. This CDR3 is built from 13 residues. V shed 5 bases and J shed 6 bases, with 14 bases lying between them. The study, taken as a whole, reports: The data were judged consistent with most tumor T cells coming from lymph node and expanding in tumor. Luminal-like breast cancer showed significantly higher tumor–nontumor repertoire similarity than basal-like. Tumors had less TCR diversity than lymph nodes, more than nontumor tissue.

The material sequenced was axillary lymph node tissue. V and J are TRBV7-2 and TRBJ2-7, with D maybe TRBD2 (5 bases). This sequence originates from a female donor with breast cancer. Some clones in this sample may be carry-over from other donors' samples. The CDR3 is CASSPGPSLEQYF. In DNA form, the CDR3 reads TGTGCCAGCAGCCCCGGGCCTAGCCTCGAGCAGTACTTC.